This is a list of T cell receptor beta chains from one sample in a study of control samples from healthy donors and cancer patients. The table came from immunoSEQ multiplex PCR; TCRdb's copy has only in-frame clones and leaves some out. The data contain 350,000 to 450,000 clones, 80% to 95% of them singletons. The sample consisted of PBMCs. These receptors were obtained from a man aged 40-49 years with head and neck cancer. CDR3s include the opening cysteine and the closing phenylalanine or tryptophan. Fields, in order: J gene, V gene, clone size, D gene, CDR3 protein, CDR3 DNA. A D gene is named only where the DNA matches it firmly. Some rows mark clone size as missing; the rest say once, few, many or name a class of expanded clone.

j_gene: TRBJ1-1
v_gene: TRBV10-3
abundance: .
d_gene: .
CDR3aa: CAISVGGQDTEAFF
CDR3nt: TGTGCCATCAGTGTGGGGGGGCAGGACACTGAAGCTTTCTTT

j_gene: TRBJ1-3
v_gene: TRBV7-2
abundance: .
d_gene: .
CDR3aa: CASSLEAGVGNTIYF
CDR3nt: TGTGCCAGCAGCTTAGAAGCGGGGGTCGGAAACACCATATATTTT

j_gene: TRBJ2-3
v_gene: TRBV19
abundance: .
d_gene: .
CDR3aa: CASSIGTDTQYF
CDR3nt: TGTGCCAGTAGTATCGGAACAGATACGCAGTATTTT

j_gene: TRBJ1-2
v_gene: TRBV9
abundance: .
d_gene: .
CDR3aa: CASSAQGAYGYTF
CDR3nt: TGTGCCAGCAGCGCCCAGGGCGCCTATGGCTACACCTTC

j_gene: TRBJ1-1
v_gene: TRBV2
abundance: .
d_gene: TRBD1
CDR3aa: CASSVQGAGGTEAFF
CDR3nt: TGTGCCAGCAGTGTCCAGGGGGCGGGAGGGACTGAAGCTTTCTTT

j_gene: TRBJ1-1
v_gene: TRBV6-2/TRBV6-3
abundance: .
d_gene: .
CDR3aa: CASSYPDIGTEAFF
CDR3nt: TGTGCCAGCAGTTACCCCGACATAGGGACTGAAGCTTTCTTT

j_gene: TRBJ2-7
v_gene: TRBV14
abundance: .
d_gene: .
CDR3aa: CASSQVKGSLYEQYF
CDR3nt: TGTGCCAGCAGCCAAGTTAAGGGTAGCCTCTACGAGCAGTACTTC

j_gene: TRBJ1-1
v_gene: TRBV4-3
abundance: .
d_gene: .
CDR3aa: CASSRVTGNTEAFF
CDR3nt: TGCGCCAGCAGCCGAGTGACAGGGAACACTGAAGCTTTCTTT

j_gene: TRBJ1-2
v_gene: TRBV5-1
abundance: .
d_gene: .
CDR3aa: CASSPGGGMKNYGYTF
CDR3nt: TGCGCCAGCAGCCCCGGGGGCGGGATGAAGAACTATGGCTACACCTTC

j_gene: TRBJ2-7
v_gene: TRBV6-5
abundance: .
d_gene: TRBD2
CDR3aa: CASSYGASGRANEQYF
CDR3nt: TGTGCCAGCAGTTACGGGGCTAGCGGGAGGGCCAACGAGCAGTACTTC

j_gene: TRBJ2-7
v_gene: TRBV2
abundance: .
d_gene: TRBD1
CDR3aa: CASSPTGGESYEQYF
CDR3nt: TGTGCCAGCAGTCCTACAGGGGGCGAGTCCTACGAGCAGTACTTC

j_gene: TRBJ1-1
v_gene: TRBV4-2
abundance: .
d_gene: .
CDR3aa: CASSQVGQINTEAFF
CDR3nt: TGTGCCAGCAGCCAAGTAGGCCAGATTAACACTGAAGCTTTCTTT

j_gene: TRBJ1-1
v_gene: TRBV18
abundance: .
d_gene: TRBD1
CDR3aa: CASSPVGGNTEAFF
CDR3nt: TGTGCCAGCTCACCAGTAGGGGGCAACACTGAAGCTTTCTTT

j_gene: TRBJ2-7
v_gene: TRBV7-6
abundance: .
d_gene: TRBD2
CDR3aa: CASSLDGWGLNYEQYF
CDR3nt: TGTGCCAGCAGCTTAGACGGGTGGGGACTAAACTACGAGCAGTACTTC

j_gene: TRBJ2-2
v_gene: TRBV2
abundance: .
d_gene: TRBD1
CDR3aa: CASTAHRGNTGELFF
CDR3nt: TGTGCCAGCACCGCACACAGGGGGAACACCGGGGAGCTGTTTTTT

j_gene: TRBJ2-7
v_gene: TRBV4-1
abundance: .
d_gene: TRBD1
CDR3aa: CASSLRQGAEYEQYF
CDR3nt: TGCGCCAGCAGCCTTAGACAGGGGGCAGAGTACGAGCAGTACTTC

j_gene: TRBJ2-7
v_gene: TRBV20-1
abundance: .
d_gene: .
CDR3aa: CSASSRGTIYEQYF
CDR3nt: TGCAGTGCTAGTAGCCGGGGTACCATCTACGAGCAGTACTTC

j_gene: TRBJ1-6
v_gene: TRBV30
abundance: .
d_gene: .
CDR3aa: CAWAYRGTFNSPLHF
CDR3nt: TGTGCCTGGGCCTATAGGGGAACCTTTAATTCACCCCTCCACTTT

j_gene: TRBJ2-2
v_gene: TRBV6-5
abundance: once
d_gene: TRBD2
CDR3aa: CASRASGSQTGELFF
CDR3nt: TGTGCCAGCAGGGCTAGCGGGAGCCAGACCGGGGAGCTGTTTTTT

j_gene: TRBJ1-2
v_gene: TRBV30
abundance: once
d_gene: .
CDR3aa: CAWSTSPGANGYTF
CDR3nt: TGTGCCTGGAGCACCTCCCCGGGGGCAAATGGCTACACCTTC

j_gene: TRBJ1-5
v_gene: TRBV19
abundance: .
d_gene: .
CDR3aa: CASSQDSPRYQPQHF
CDR3nt: TGTGCCAGTAGTCAGGACAGCCCGAGATATCAGCCCCAGCATTTT

j_gene: TRBJ1-4
v_gene: TRBV5-6
abundance: .
d_gene: .
CDR3aa: CASSSSRVEKLFF
CDR3nt: TGTGCCAGCAGCTCATCCAGGGTTGAAAAACTGTTTTTT

j_gene: TRBJ1-2
v_gene: TRBV4-3
abundance: .
d_gene: .
CDR3aa: CASSQDVNSPHGYTF
CDR3nt: TGCGCCAGCAGCCAAGATGTTAATTCCCCCCATGGCTACACCTTC

j_gene: TRBJ1-1
v_gene: TRBV5-6
abundance: .
d_gene: .
CDR3aa: CASGPLTNTEAFF
CDR3nt: TGTGCCAGCGGTCCGCTTACTAACACTGAAGCTTTCTTT

j_gene: TRBJ2-1
v_gene: TRBV2
abundance: .
d_gene: .
CDR3aa: CASSWDNLNEQFF
CDR3nt: TGTGCCAGCAGTTGGGACAACCTCAATGAGCAGTTCTTC

j_gene: TRBJ2-7
v_gene: TRBV2
abundance: .
d_gene: .
CDR3aa: CASSRADYEQYF
CDR3nt: TGTGCCAGCAGTCGCGCAGATTACGAGCAGTACTTC

j_gene: TRBJ1-1
v_gene: TRBV19
abundance: .
d_gene: TRBD1
CDR3aa: CASSIGQGAFTEAFF
CDR3nt: TGTGCCAGTAGTATTGGGCAGGGGGCGTTTACTGAAGCTTTCTTT

j_gene: TRBJ1-2
v_gene: TRBV7-9
abundance: once
d_gene: .
CDR3aa: CASSLARDYGYTF
CDR3nt: TGTGCCAGCAGCTTAGCCAGGGACTATGGCTACACCTTC

j_gene: TRBJ2-1
v_gene: TRBV6-4
abundance: .
d_gene: .
CDR3aa: CASSLNRYEQFF
CDR3nt: TGTGCCAGCAGTCTAAATCGGTATGAGCAGTTCTTC

j_gene: TRBJ2-2
v_gene: TRBV5-1
abundance: .
d_gene: .
CDR3aa: CASSFSGTGELFF
CDR3nt: TGCGCCAGCAGCTTTAGCGGCACCGGGGAGCTGTTTTTT

j_gene: TRBJ1-3
v_gene: TRBV18
abundance: .
d_gene: .
CDR3aa: CASSPVKGTGNTIYF
CDR3nt: TGTGCCAGCTCACCAGTGAAGGGAACGGGAAACACCATATATTTT